The 29 T cell receptor beta chains below were found in one sample sequenced in a study of cytomegalovirus exposure and HLA in healthy donors (dated by TCRdb to about 2017). The method behind the library was the immunoSEQ multiplex PCR assay. Sourced from immuneACCESS, this table was stored by TCRdb with only in-frame sequences that have V and J called. A share of the clones is absent; for the studies checked, an unresolved V gene accounts for under half, and the remainder has no known explanation. The table for this sample lists about 280,000 clones; around 89% of them were counted only once. Roughly 0.93% of the sample is held by the ten biggest clonotypes. Source material: PBMCs. Source of these receptors: a woman under 30 in good health and CMV-seronegative.

The rearrangement joins TRBV30 to TRBJ1-2; D is perhaps TRBD1 (6 bases). From germline, CDR1 is GTSNPN and CDR2 SVGIG (reference sequence). This CDR3 has 14 residues. The V end lost 3 bases, the J end lost 2 bases, and 13 bases lay between the germline ends. CDR3 sequence reads: CAWRVQQGNYGYTF. The CDR3 nucleotides are TGTGCCTGGAGGGTTCAACAGGGAAACTATGGCTACACCTTC.

The chain combines TRBV7-2 with TRBJ2-7; 8 bases agree with TRBD2. The CDR3 is made up of 16 amino acids. The V segment lost 5 bases and the J segment 3 bases; nucleotides outside the gene matches: 12. From germline, CDR1 is SGHTA and CDR2 FQGNSA. The CDR3 region is CASSSRSGLGYYEQYF. In DNA form, the CDR3 reads TGTGCCAGCAGCAGCCGATCGGGACTAGGGTACTACGAGCAGTACTTC.

The chain has TRBV7-6 and TRBJ2-3; possible D gene TRBD2, 6 bases. The CDR3 extends over 17 amino acids. Germline V gene lookup returns CDR1 SGHVS and CDR2 FNYEAQ. Trimming stripped 1 base from V and 0 bases from J, with 14 bases between. DNA for the CDR3: TGTGCCAGCAGCTTAGGGGGTCGGGGGTTTAGCACAGATACGCAGTATTTT. It is translated as CASSLGGRGFSTDTQYF.

The rearrangement joins TRBV15 to TRBJ2-7; 10 positions agree with TRBD2. V gave up 1 base and J gave up 2 bases; unmatched junction bases: 2. Germline CDR1 is LNHNV and CDR2 is YYDKDF (reference sequence). This CDR3 is 15 amino acids long. CDR3 protein: CATSRGTSGTYEQYF. In DNA form, the CDR3 reads TGTGCCACCAGCAGAGGGACTAGCGGTACCTACGAGCAGTACTTC. Supplemented by reference TRBV15 and TRBJ2-7, the full variable domain reads DAMVIQNPRYQVTQFGKPVTLSCSQTLNHNVMYWYQQKSSQAPKLLFHYYDKDFNNEADTPDNFQSRRPNTSFCFLDIRSPGLGDTAMYLCATSRGTSGTYEQYFGPGTRLTVT.

The chain has TRBV7-8 and TRBJ1-2; D gene ambiguous. Germline assignment: CDR1 SGHVS and CDR2 FQNEAQ. V gave up 0 bases and J gave up 8 bases, with 10 bases separating them. This CDR3 contains 13 residues. The CDR3 DNA follows: TGTGCCAGCAGCTTAGCGTTCGGGGTCGGCTACACCTTC. Translating it yields CASSLAFGVGYTF.

The chain has TRBV19 and TRBJ1-2, with 9 bases fitting TRBD1. Germline V gene sequence: CDR1 LNHDA, CDR2 SQIVND (reference sequence). V shed 5 bases, J shed 7 bases, and the junction held 5 bases outside the gene matches. The CDR3 is 13 amino acids. CDR3 coding DNA: TGTGCCAGTAGTTACAGGGGGCCGGCTGGCTACACCTTC. It codes for CASSYRGPAGYTF. Looking up the rest from reference TRBV19 and TRBJ1-2 gives the full variable domain: DGGITQSPKYLFRKEGQNVTLSCEQNLNHDAMYWYRQDPGQGLRLIYYSQIVNDFQKGDIAEGYSVSREKKESFPLTVTSAQKNPTAFYLCASSYRGPAGYTFGSGTRLTVV.

The chain combines TRBV7-2 with TRBJ2-3, with 7 bases aligning to TRBD2. V lost 1 base and J lost 10; bases outside the gene matches: 5. The CDR3 length is 13 residues. CDR1 is SGHTA and CDR2 is FQGNSA in the germline V gene. The CDR3 DNA sequence: TGTGCCAGCAGCTTAGTTGGCGGGAGAGCGCAGTATTTT. It encodes CASSLVGGRAQYF.

This rearrangement joins TRBV2 to TRBJ1-3; D perhaps matches TRBD1 (6 bases). With 6 bases removed from V and 4 bases from J, the gap between germline ends came to 13 bases. CDR1 and CDR2 from the germline V gene are SNHLY and FYNNEI. The CDR3 is made up of 14 amino acids. The CDR3 sequence: CASRNRVSGNTIYF. The CDR3 DNA reads TGTGCCAGCAGGAACAGGGTTAGCGGAAACACCATATATTTT.

This clone was seen more than once but under ten times. The chain couples TRBV15 to TRBJ1-1; D possibly corresponds to TRBD1 (5 bases). The germline V gene encodes CDR1 LNHNV and CDR2 YYDKDF (reference sequence). Trimming cost V 0 bases and J 2 bases, with 10 bases left between them. The length of the CDR3 is 15 residues. The DNA for the CDR3 is TGTGCCACCAGCAGAGATCGGGGGGGAAACACTGAAGCTTTCTTT. Translating it yields CATSRDRGGNTEAFF.

The genes are TRBV28 and TRBJ2-3, with D uncertain. This CDR3 has 13 amino acids. V was shortened by 5 bases and J by 3 bases, with 9 bases between the two germline ends. Per germline, CDR1 MDHEN and CDR2 SYDVKM. The CDR3 loop reads CASSPGHTDTQYF. CDR3 sequence (DNA): TGTGCCAGCAGTCCCGGTCATACAGATACGCAGTATTTT.

This clone was detected a few times. The chain uses TRBV21-1 and TRBJ2-7; the table's D gene call, TRBD1, was not cross checked with the DNA. TRBV21-1 is a known pseudogene. The CDR3 has 15 amino acids. The CDR3 region is CASSKVNRIVYEQYF. The CDR3, as DNA: TGTGCCAGCAGCAAAGTAAACAGGATTGTCTACGAGCAGTACTTC.

This chain uses TRBV10-3 with TRBJ2-1; 10 bases align to TRBD2. V shed 4 bases, J shed 4 bases, and the junction held 4 bases outside the gene matches. Germline lookup yields CDR1 ENHRY and CDR2 SYGVKD. This CDR3 contains 15 residues. Here the CDR3 reads CAISGLAGEYNEQFF. The DNA of the CDR3 is TGTGCCATCAGTGGCCTAGCGGGGGAGTACAATGAGCAGTTCTTC.

The chain employs TRBV6-6 and TRBJ2-1; TRBD2 aligns across 9 bases. J gave up 4 bases and V 8 bases, and 9 bases lay outside the gene matches. Looked up from germline, CDR1 is MNHNY and CDR2 is SVGAGI (reference sequence). The CDR3 runs to 15 residues. The CDR3 DNA follows: TGTGCCAGCGCCAAAACTAGCGGGCTGTACAATGAGCAGTTCTTC. Its translation is CASAKTSGLYNEQFF.

The chain joins TRBV29-1 to TRBJ2-1; 7 nucleotides match TRBD2. The CDR3 contains 12 residues. V was clipped by 6 bases and J by 7 bases; unmatched bases: 6. The germline V gene encodes CDR1 SQVTM and CDR2 ANQGSEA. The CDR3: CSVAGTINEQFF. Here the CDR3 DNA reads TGCAGCGTGGCCGGGACTATAAATGAGCAGTTCTTC.

The rearrangement joins TRBV25-1 to TRBJ1-6; 8 nucleotides line up with TRBD1. CDR1 and CDR2 from the germline V gene are MGHDK and SYGVNS. The V and J ends lost 4 bases and 10 bases, in that order; junction bases with no gene match: 3. The CDR3 loop spans 13 amino acids. Written as DNA, the CDR3 is TGTGCCAGCAGTGGGACAGGGAGATCACCCCTCCACTTT. This gives the protein CASSGTGRSPLHF.

This chain connects TRBV18 to TRBJ1-1; D is unclear. Germline V lookup: CDR1 KGHSH, CDR2 LQKENI. The CDR3 runs to 13 residues. Deletions cut 6 bases from V and 1 base from J, with 9 bases between. The CDR3 sequence: CASSPLSNTEAFF. CDR3 nucleotide sequence: TGTGCCAGCTCCCCTCTATCGAACACTGAAGCTTTCTTT.

The chain joins TRBV28 to TRBJ2-7; 7 positions agree with TRBD1. With 6 bases clipped from V and 2 bases from J, the junction kept 7 bases outside the gene matches. The CDR3 has 14 residues. Per the germline V gene, CDR1 is MDHEN and CDR2 is SYDVKM. DNA for the CDR3: TGTGCCAGCAGCCCAATTACAGGGGCCTACGAGCAGTACTTC. Translated: CASSPITGAYEQYF.

V gene TRBV7-3 combines with J gene TRBJ2-5; 7 positions agree with TRBD1. Germline trimming cut 2 bases from V and 7 bases from J; bases unmatched to any gene: 1. Germline V gives CDR1 SGHTA, CDR2 FQGTGA. CDR3 length: 12 residues. CDR3 sequence (DNA): TGTGCCAGCAGCTTACCAGGGGGGACCCAGTACTTC. Translation: CASSLPGGTQYF.

This clone showed up just once. This rearrangement joins TRBV9 to TRBJ2-6; 8 bases align to TRBD1. CDR3 length equals 19 residues. V lost 1 base and J lost 2; bases outside the gene matches: 11. Germline assignment: CDR1 SGDLS and CDR2 YYNGEE. The CDR3 here is CASSVFLQGALPGANVLTF. The CDR3 nucleotides read TGTGCCAGCAGCGTATTCTTGCAGGGGGCCCTACCTGGGGCCAACGTCCTGACTTTC.

V gene TRBV10-1 combines with J gene TRBJ2-1, with TRBD2 matching over 14 bases. Per the germline V gene, CDR1 is WNHNN and CDR2 is SYGVQD (reference sequence). This CDR3 region has 16 residues. J gave up 12 bases and V 3 bases, and 10 bases lay outside the gene matches. The CDR3 bases are TGCGCCAGCAGTGAAAGTTTAGGACTAGCGGGAGGTAGGCAGTTCTTC. It translates to CASSESLGLAGGRQFF.

The chain joins TRBV7-2 to TRBJ1-2, with D hard to call. The V gene's germline CDR1 is SGHTA and CDR2 FQGNSA. With 6 bases removed from V and 0 bases from J, the gap between germline ends came to 14 bases. CDR3 size: 15 residues. The CDR3 coding sequence is TGTGCCAGCAGACCTACAGCTATAGCTAACTATGGCTACACCTTC. It translates to CASRPTAIANYGYTF.

CDR3 amino acids: CASSTLGETNEKLFF. CDR3 sequence (DNA): TGTGCCAGCAGTACCCTCGGGGAAACTAATGAAAAACTGTTTTTT. The V and J genes are TRBV27 and TRBJ1-4; D unclear. Germline assignment: CDR1 MNHEY and CDR2 SMNVEV (reference sequence). The CDR3 is made up of 15 amino acids. V was cut by 5 bases and J by 1 base, with 11 bases left in between.

This clone was recorded once. V and J are TRBV6-5 and TRBJ2-7, with D perhaps matching TRBD2 (6 bases). Germline V gene sequence: CDR1 MNHEY, CDR2 SVGAGI. Trimming pared 5 bases from V and 2 bases from J, leaving 10 bases between. The CDR3 length is 13 residues. The CDR3 DNA follows: TGTGCCAGCAGTCTGGGGGGTACCTACGAGCAGTACTTC. As protein: CASSLGGTYEQYF.

This chain connects TRBV28 to TRBJ2-7; 9 positions agree with TRBD1. Germline loops: CDR1 MDHEN, CDR2 SYDVKM. The junction had 8 bases not matched to a gene; V was cut back by 4 bases and J by 4 bases. This CDR3 is built from 15 residues. The CDR3 sequence is CASSSPGTGRYEQYF. The DNA for the CDR3 is TGTGCCAGCAGTTCCCCCGGGACAGGGCGGTACGAGCAGTACTTC. Using reference TRBV28 and TRBJ2-7 for the parts outside the CDR3, the full variable domain is DVKVTQSSRYLVKRTGEKVFLECVQDMDHENMFWYRQDPGLGLRLIYFSYDVKMKEKGDIPEGYSVSREKKERFSLILESASTNQTSMYLCASSSPGTGRYEQYFGPGTRLTVT.

This CDR3 is CASSLSGEGYEQYF. The CDR3 nucleotides are TGTGCCAGCAGTTTATCGGGGGAGGGATACGAGCAGTACTTC. The genes are TRBV28 and TRBJ2-7, with 7 nucleotides matching TRBD2. Germline CDR1 and CDR2: MDHEN and SYDVKM. J lost 4 bases, V lost 1 base, and 4 bases had no gene match. The CDR3 totals 14 residues.

The chain employs TRBV9 and TRBJ2-2, with D perhaps matching TRBD2 (6 bases). The length of the CDR3 is 14 residues. Trimming stripped 4 bases from V and 7 bases from J, with 14 bases between. Germline CDR1 SGDLS, CDR2 YYNGEE. The CDR3 DNA is TGTGCCAGCAGCACCGCTAGGGAGGTCGGGGAGCTGTTTTTT. Its protein is CASSTAREVGELFF.

The chain is built from TRBV28 and TRBJ1-2, with 8 nucleotides matching TRBD1. Losses at the gene ends were 3 bases for V and 4 bases for J; bases not matched to a gene: 4. The CDR3 covers 14 residues. Germline assignment: CDR1 MDHEN and CDR2 SYDVKM. CDR3 amino acids: CASSLGDRGYGYTF. CDR3 DNA sequence: TGTGCCAGCAGTTTGGGTGACAGGGGCTATGGCTACACCTTC.

This clone was picked up one time. This rearrangement joins TRBV5-1 to TRBJ1-2; 9 bases match TRBD1. From germline, CDR1 is SGHRS and CDR2 YFSETQ. Losses at the gene ends were 0 bases for V and 2 bases for J; bases not matched to a gene: 8. The CDR3 contains 17 residues. The CDR3 DNA reads as TGCGCCAGCAGCTTGGCCGATAACGGACAGGGGAACTATGGCTACACCTTC. As protein: CASSLADNGQGNYGYTF.

The chain uses TRBV7-3 and TRBJ2-2, with a weak D call TRBD1 (7 bases). Germline V lookup: CDR1 SGHTA, CDR2 FQGTGA. Trimming took off 3 bases at V and 6 bases at J, with 14 bases between the two ends. The CDR3 contains 15 residues. The CDR3 DNA reads TGTGCCAGCAGCTTGGGCGGGACAGACCCCGGGGAGCTGTTTTTT. The encoded protein is CASSLGGTDPGELFF.